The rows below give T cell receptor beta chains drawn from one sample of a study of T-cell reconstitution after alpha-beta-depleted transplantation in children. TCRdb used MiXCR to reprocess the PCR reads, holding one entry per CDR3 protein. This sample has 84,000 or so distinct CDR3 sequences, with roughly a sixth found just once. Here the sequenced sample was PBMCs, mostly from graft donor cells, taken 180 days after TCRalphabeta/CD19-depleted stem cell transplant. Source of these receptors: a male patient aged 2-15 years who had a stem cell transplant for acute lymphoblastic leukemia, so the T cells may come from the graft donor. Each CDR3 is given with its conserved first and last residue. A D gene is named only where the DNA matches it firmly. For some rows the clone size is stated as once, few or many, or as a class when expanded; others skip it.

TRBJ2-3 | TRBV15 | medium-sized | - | CATSRGGQGNADTQYF | TGTGCCACCAGCAGAGGGGGACAAGGGAACGCAGATACGCAGTATTTT
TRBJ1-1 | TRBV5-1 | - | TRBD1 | CASSSTTGTEAFF | TGCGCCAGCAGCTCAACGACAGGGACTGAAGCTTTCTTT
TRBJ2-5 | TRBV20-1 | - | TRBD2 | CSARDLRGGGLRETQYF | TGCAGTGCTAGAGATCTTCGGGGCGGGGGGCTCCGGGAGACCCAGTACTTC
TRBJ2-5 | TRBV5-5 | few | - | CASSPTEETQYF | TGTGCCAGCAGCCCGACAGAGGAGACCCAGTACTTC
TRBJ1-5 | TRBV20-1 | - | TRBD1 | CSGGQGGGNQPQHF | TGCAGTGGTGGACAGGGGGGCGGCAATCAGCCCCAGCATTTT
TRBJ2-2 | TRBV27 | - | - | CASGLALNTGELFF | TGTGCCAGCGGTTTGGCCCTAAACACCGGGGAGCTGTTTTTT
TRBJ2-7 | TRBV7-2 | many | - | CASSPGGYEQYF | TGTGCCAGCAGCCCAGGGGGGTACGAGCAGTACTTC
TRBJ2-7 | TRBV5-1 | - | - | CASSLDPTTYEQYF | TGCGCCAGCAGCTTGGACCCTACCACCTACGAGCAGTACTTC
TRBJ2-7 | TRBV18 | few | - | CASSPDLEYEQYF | TGTGCCAGCTCACCGGATCTAGAGTACGAGCAGTACTTC
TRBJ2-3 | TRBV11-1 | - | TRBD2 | CASRGWPAGHDYTDTQYF | TGTGCCAGCAGGGGTTGGCCAGCGGGGCACGACTACACAGATACGCAGTATTTT
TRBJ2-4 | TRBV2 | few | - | CASSEALRNIQYF | TGTGCCAGCAGTGAAGCGCTTAGAAACATTCAGTACTTC
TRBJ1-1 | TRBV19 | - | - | CASSLSTPNTEAFF | TGTGCCAGTAGTTTATCGACTCCGAACACTGAAGCTTTCTTT
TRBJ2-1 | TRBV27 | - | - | CASRRGSERIYNEQFF | TGTGCCAGCAGACGCGGATCGGAGCGAATCTACAATGAGCAGTTCTTC
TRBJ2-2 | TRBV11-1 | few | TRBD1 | CASSLEGAGGELFF | TGTGCCAGCAGCTTAGAGGGGGCTGGCGGGGAGCTGTTTTTT
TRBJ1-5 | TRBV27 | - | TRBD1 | CASSLGTGGGNQPQHF | TGTGCCAGCAGTTTAGGGACAGGGGGGGGAAATCAGCCCCAGCATTTT
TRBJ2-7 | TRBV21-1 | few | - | CASSKEAGGHDRYEQYF | TGTGCCAGCAGCAAAGAGGCTGGCGGACACGACCGCTACGAGCAGTACTTC
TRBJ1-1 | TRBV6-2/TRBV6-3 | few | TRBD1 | CASSPGQGARTEAFF | TGTGCCAGCAGCCCGGGACAGGGGGCGCGGACTGAAGCTTTCTTT
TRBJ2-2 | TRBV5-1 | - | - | CASSLATRGLRTGELFF | TGCGCCAGCAGCTTGGCCACGAGGGGTTTGAGGACCGGGGAGCTGTTTTTT
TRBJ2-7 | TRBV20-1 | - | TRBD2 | CSALTSGSSYEQYF | TGCAGTGCTTTGACTAGCGGGAGCTCCTACGAGCAGTACTTC
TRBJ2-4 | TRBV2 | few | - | CASSHMSPLRAKNIQYF | TGTGCCAGCAGTCACATGAGCCCACTACGGGCCAAAAACATTCAGTACTTC
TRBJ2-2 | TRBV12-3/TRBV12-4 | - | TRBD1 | CASSSTGDTGELFF | TGTGCCAGCAGTTCCACAGGGGACACCGGGGAGCTGTTTTTT
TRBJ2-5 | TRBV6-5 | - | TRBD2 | CASSSGGEETQYF | TGTGCCAGCAGTTCGGGGGGGGAAGAGACCCAGTACTTC
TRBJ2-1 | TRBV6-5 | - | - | CASSYLVLGVSGEQFF | TGTGCCAGCAGTTACTTAGTCCTAGGGGTTAGCGGTGAGCAGTTCTTC
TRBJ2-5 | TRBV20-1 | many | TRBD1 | CSAGEGAGEETQYF | TGCAGTGCTGGAGAGGGGGCAGGGGAAGAGACCCAGTACTTC